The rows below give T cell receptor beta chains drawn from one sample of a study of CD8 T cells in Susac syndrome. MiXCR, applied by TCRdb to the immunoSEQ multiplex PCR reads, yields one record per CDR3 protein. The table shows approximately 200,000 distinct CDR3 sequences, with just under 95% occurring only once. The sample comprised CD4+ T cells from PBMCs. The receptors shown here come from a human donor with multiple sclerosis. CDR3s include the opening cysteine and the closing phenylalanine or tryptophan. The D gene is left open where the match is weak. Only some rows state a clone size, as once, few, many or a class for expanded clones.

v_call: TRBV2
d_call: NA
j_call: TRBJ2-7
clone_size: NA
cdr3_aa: CASSVRDEGDEQYF
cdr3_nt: TGTGCCAGCAGTGTGAGGGATGAAGGGGACGAGCAGTACTTC

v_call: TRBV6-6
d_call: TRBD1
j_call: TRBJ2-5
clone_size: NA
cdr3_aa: CASSYPGGETQYF
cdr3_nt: TGTGCCAGCAGTTACCCAGGGGGAGAGACCCAGTACTTC

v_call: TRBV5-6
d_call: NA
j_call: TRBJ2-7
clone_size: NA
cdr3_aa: CASSLNPRGITYEQYF
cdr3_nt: TGTGCCAGCAGCTTAAACCCCAGGGGAATAACCTACGAGCAGTACTTC

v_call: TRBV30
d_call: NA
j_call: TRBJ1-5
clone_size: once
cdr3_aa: CAWSPHGDQPQHF
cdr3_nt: TGTGCCTGGAGCCCCCATGGGGATCAGCCCCAGCATTTT

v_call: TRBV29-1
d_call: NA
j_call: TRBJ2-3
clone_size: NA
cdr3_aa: CAGDASTDTQYF
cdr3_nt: TGTGCTGGGGACGCGAGCACAGATACGCAGTATTTT

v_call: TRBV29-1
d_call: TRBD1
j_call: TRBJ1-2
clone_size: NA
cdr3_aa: CSVESLRRDRGVYGYTF
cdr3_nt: TGCAGCGTTGAATCCCTAAGGCGGGACAGGGGAGTCTATGGCTACACCTTC

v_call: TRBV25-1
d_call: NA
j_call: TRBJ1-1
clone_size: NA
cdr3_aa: CASTRDGNTEAFF
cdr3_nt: TGTGCCAGCACTCGGGACGGCAACACTGAAGCTTTCTTT

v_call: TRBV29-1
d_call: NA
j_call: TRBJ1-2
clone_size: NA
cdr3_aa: CSGGDRSYGYTF
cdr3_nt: TGCAGCGGGGGAGACAGGAGCTATGGCTACACCTTC

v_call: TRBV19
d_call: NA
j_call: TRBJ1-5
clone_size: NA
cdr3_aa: CASSQQQNQPQHF
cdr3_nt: TGTGCCAGTAGTCAACAGCAAAATCAGCCCCAGCATTTT

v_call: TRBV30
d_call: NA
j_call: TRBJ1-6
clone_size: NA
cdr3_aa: CAWSVARGTSPLHF
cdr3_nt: TGTGCCTGGAGTGTAGCCAGGGGAACTTCACCCCTCCACTTT

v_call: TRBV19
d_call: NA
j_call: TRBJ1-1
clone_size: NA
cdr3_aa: CASSIDLSMEGEAFF
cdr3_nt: TGTGCCAGTAGTATCGACCTTTCAATGGAAGGCGAAGCTTTCTTT

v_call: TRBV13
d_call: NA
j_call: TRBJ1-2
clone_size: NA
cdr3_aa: CASSQRGLPLGLYGYTF
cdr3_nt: TGTGCCAGCAGCCAGAGGGGACTCCCTCTGGGCCTCTATGGCTACACCTTC

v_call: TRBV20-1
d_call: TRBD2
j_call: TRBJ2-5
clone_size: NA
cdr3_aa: CSARDLEGRGTQYF
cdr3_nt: TGCAGTGCTAGAGATCTAGAGGGGAGGGGGACCCAGTACTTC

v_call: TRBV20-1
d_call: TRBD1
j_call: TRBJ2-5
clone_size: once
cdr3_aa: CSARAPTGQETQYF
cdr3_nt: TGCAGTGCTAGAGCACCGACAGGGCAAGAGACCCAGTACTTC

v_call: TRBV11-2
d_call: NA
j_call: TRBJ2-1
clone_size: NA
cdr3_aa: CASSLKQGPNEQFF
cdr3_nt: TGTGCCAGCAGCTTAAAGCAGGGCCCCAATGAGCAGTTCTTC

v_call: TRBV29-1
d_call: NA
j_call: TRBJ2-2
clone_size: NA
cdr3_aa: CSVGLSGLVGVELFF
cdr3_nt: TGCAGCGTTGGGTTATCAGGTCTTGTTGGAGTGGAGCTGTTTTTT

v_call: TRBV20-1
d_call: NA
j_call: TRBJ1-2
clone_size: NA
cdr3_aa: CSAPREGHGYTF
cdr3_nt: TGCAGTGCTCCACGGGAAGGCCATGGCTACACCTTC

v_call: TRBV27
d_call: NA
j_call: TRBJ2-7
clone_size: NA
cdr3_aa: CASSRTRYEQYF
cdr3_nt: TGTGCCAGCAGCAGGACCCGCTACGAGCAGTACTTC

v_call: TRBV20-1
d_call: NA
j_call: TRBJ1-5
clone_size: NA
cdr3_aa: CSATAWGVRNQPQHF
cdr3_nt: TGCAGTGCTACCGCTTGGGGGGTACGCAATCAGCCCCAGCATTTT

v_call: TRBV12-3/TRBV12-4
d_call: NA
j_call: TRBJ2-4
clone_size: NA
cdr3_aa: CASSLSSGINYIQYF
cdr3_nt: TGTGCCAGCAGTTTATCGTCGGGGATAAATTACATTCAGTACTTC